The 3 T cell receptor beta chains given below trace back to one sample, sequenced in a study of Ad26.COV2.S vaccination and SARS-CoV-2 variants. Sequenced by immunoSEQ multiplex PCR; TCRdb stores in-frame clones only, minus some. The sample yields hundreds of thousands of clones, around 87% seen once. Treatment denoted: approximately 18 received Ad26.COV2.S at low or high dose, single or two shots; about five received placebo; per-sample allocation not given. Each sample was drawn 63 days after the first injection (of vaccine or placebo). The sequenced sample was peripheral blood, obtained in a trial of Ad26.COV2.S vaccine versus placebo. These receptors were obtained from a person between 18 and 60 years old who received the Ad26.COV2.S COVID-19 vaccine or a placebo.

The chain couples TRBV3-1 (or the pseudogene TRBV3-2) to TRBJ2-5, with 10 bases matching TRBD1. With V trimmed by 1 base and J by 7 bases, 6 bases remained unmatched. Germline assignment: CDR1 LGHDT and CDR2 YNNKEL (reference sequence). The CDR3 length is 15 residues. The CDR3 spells CASSQGGQGKGTQYF. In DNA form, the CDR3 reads TGTGCCAGCAGCCAAGGGGGACAGGGGAAAGGGACCCAGTACTTC.

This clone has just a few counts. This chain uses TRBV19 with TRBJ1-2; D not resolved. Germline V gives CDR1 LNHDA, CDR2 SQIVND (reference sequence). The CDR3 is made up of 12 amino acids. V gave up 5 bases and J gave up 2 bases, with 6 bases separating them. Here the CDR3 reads CASSPRNYGYTF. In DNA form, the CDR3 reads TGTGCCAGTAGTCCGCGGAACTATGGCTACACCTTC.

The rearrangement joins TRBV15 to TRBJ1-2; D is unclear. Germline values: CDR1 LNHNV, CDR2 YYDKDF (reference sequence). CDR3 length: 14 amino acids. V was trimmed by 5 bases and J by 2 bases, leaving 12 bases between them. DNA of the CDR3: TGTGCCACCAGCGGCGACATTTCGAACTATGGCTACACCTTC. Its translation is CATSGDISNYGYTF.